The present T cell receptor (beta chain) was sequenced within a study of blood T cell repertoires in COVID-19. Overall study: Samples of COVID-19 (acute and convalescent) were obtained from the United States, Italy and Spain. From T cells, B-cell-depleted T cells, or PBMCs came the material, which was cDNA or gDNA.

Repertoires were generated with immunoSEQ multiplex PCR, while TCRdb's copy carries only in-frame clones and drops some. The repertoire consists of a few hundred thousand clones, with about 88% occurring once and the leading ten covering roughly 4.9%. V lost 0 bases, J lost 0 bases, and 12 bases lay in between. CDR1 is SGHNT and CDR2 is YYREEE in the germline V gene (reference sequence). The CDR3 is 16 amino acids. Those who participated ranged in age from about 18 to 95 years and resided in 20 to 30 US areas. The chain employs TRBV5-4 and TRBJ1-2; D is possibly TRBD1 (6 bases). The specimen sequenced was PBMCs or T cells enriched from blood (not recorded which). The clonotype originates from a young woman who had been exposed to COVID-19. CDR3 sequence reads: CASSLVRGRSNYGYTF. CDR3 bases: TGTGCCAGCAGCTTGGTCAGGGGACGTTCTAACTATGGCTACACCTTC.